One sample yielded the 22 T cell receptor beta chains listed below, sequenced in a study of T cells expressing NK-cell markers. From its re-call of the 5' RACE reads, TCRdb lists each CDR3 protein once, without DNA. Across under 200,000 distinct CDR3 sequences, the top ten clones capture 15% to 20% of the sample. Source material: blood T cells: a sorted CD56 or NKG2C T cell subset, CD4+ or CD8+ T cells, or bulk PBMC T cells (not recorded which). The receptors originated from a woman between 18 and 69 years old in good health.

V gene TRBV12-3 or TRBV12-4 combines with J gene TRBJ2-3; as DNA is missing, the TRBD2 call by TCRdb cannot be tested. CDR3 length equals 15 residues. The CDR3 reads CASTERPPSTDTQYF.

The CDR3 is CASLLPQGRAEQYF. This chain uses TRBV2 with TRBJ2-7; TCRdb lists TRBD1, though no DNA is available to test this call. The CDR3 extends over 14 amino acids. The germline V gene encodes CDR1 SNHLY and CDR2 FYNNEI.

The chain uses TRBV7-9 and TRBJ1-5. The CDR3 consists of 14 residues. Germline lookup yields CDR1 SEHNR and CDR2 FQNEAQ (reference sequence). This CDR3 is CASSFSTSNQPQHF.

The chain employs TRBV11-2 and TRBJ1-2; TCRdb returns TRBD1, unconfirmable since there is no DNA. The CDR3 has 16 residues. The germline V gene encodes CDR1 SGHAT and CDR2 FQNNGV. CDR3 in amino acids: CASSRRDRDPPYGYTF.

The chain has TRBV6-5 and TRBJ2-2; no DNA is available, so the TRBD2 call from TCRdb remains unchecked. CDR1 and CDR2 (germline): MNHEY, SVGAGI. The CDR3 totals 15 residues. This CDR3 reads CASSFGLGRTGELFF.

This chain uses TRBV5-1 with TRBJ2-7; TCRdb calls TRBD1, which cannot be checked without DNA. The CDR3 totals 13 residues. Germline CDR1 is SGHRS and CDR2 is YFSETQ. This CDR3 is CASTQSVGYEQYF.

V and J are TRBV5-1 and TRBJ2-3; the TCRdb call, TRBD2, lacks DNA for checking. The CDR3 extends over 17 amino acids. CDR1 SGHRS and CDR2 YFSETQ come from the germline V gene. The CDR3 here is CASSLGASGGLADTQYF.

The rearrangement links TRBV9 to TRBJ2-1. Germline V gene data show CDR1 as SGDLS and CDR2 as YYNGEE. This CDR3 contains 15 residues. The CDR3 sequence is CASSVASPSYNEQFF.

The V and J genes are TRBV5-5 and TRBJ2-1; the D call from TCRdb, TRBD1, cannot be confirmed without DNA. From germline, CDR1 is SGHKS and CDR2 YYEKEE (reference sequence). This CDR3 is 15 amino acids long. The CDR3 loop reads CASSRSGTLNNEQFF.

The chain links TRBV19 to TRBJ2-5. The CDR3 is 12 amino acids. Germline V gene sequence: CDR1 LNHDA, CDR2 SQIVND (reference sequence). CDR3 in amino acids: CASSMNQETQYF.

The chain links TRBV12-3 or TRBV12-4 to TRBJ1-5; TCRdb selects TRBD1, and the lack of DNA leaves this call unchecked. The CDR3 sequence is 17 residues long. CDR3 region: CASSLAPNRGGNQPQHF.

J is TRBJ1-5 and V is TRBV5-1; TCRdb's assignment of TRBD1 cannot be checked, as there is no DNA. Germline loops: CDR1 SGHRS, CDR2 YFSETQ. This CDR3 comprises 15 residues. The CDR3 protein is CASSLSGRGNQPQHF.

The J gene is TRBJ1-1, the V gene TRBV7-6; the TRBD1 assignment by TCRdb is unverifiable without DNA. This CDR3 has 14 amino acids. Germline V gene data show CDR1 as SGHVS and CDR2 as FNYEAQ. This CDR3 is CASSLGQGATEAFF.

This chain links TRBV7-3 with TRBJ2-3; TCRdb lists TRBD1, though no DNA is available to test this call. The germline CDR1 and CDR2 sequences are SGHTA and FQGTGA. The CDR3 contains 14 residues. This chain's CDR3 is CASSSRTGADTQYF.

V usage is TRBV5-1 and J usage is TRBJ2-3; TCRdb picks TRBD2, but there is no DNA to check that call. This CDR3 has 15 amino acids. The germline gives CDR1 SGHRS, CDR2 YFSETQ. The CDR3 spells CASSLSGGSTDTQYF.

This chain links TRBV10-3 with TRBJ2-1; TCRdb selects TRBD1, and the lack of DNA leaves this call unchecked. Germline CDR1 and CDR2: ENHRY and SYGVKD. The CDR3 totals 12 residues. The CDR3 sequence is CAIGKGGNEQFF.

This rearrangement joins TRBV18 to TRBJ2-6; TCRdb's D call of TRBD1 is untestable without DNA. CDR3 length equals 17 residues. Germline loops: CDR1 KGHSH, CDR2 LQKENI. The chain's CDR3 is CASSPGGGSSGANVLTF.

The chain combines TRBV3-1 with TRBJ2-7. Per germline, CDR1 LGHDT and CDR2 YNNKEL (reference sequence). CDR3 size: 12 residues. CDR3 sequence: CASSGRWDEQYF.

J is TRBJ2-1 and V is TRBV5-1; TCRdb reports TRBD1, a call that lacks DNA to check it against. The length of the CDR3 is 14 residues. Per germline, CDR1 SGHRS and CDR2 YFSETQ. The CDR3 here is CASSGARLGSEQFF.

The chain employs TRBV9 and TRBJ2-3; TCRdb names TRBD1, which stays unverified in the absence of DNA. CDR1 and CDR2 (germline): SGDLS, YYNGEE. This CDR3 is 15 amino acids long. CDR3 region: CASSDSGGATDTQYF.

CDR3 in amino acids: CASRSRRQGSYNEQFF. This chain uses TRBV12-3 or TRBV12-4 with TRBJ2-1. This CDR3 comprises 16 residues.

The J gene is TRBJ2-7, the V gene TRBV12-3 or TRBV12-4; the TRBD1 assignment by TCRdb is unverifiable without DNA. CDR3 size: 21 residues. The CDR3: CASSFSGRTGLYQTKRYEQYF.